A single sample gave rise to the 28 T cell receptor beta chains below, sequenced in a study of shared clonotypes between healthy human individuals. This table comes from immunoSEQ multiplex PCR, and its TCRdb copy is limited to in-frame clones, with some not included. The table records more than 1,200,000 clones, approximately 98.5% of them present only once. Specimen: naive CD4+ T cells sorted from blood. Subset given: CD45RA+ positively selected. The receptors derive from a man under 40 in good health.

The J gene is TRBJ2-7, the V gene TRBV5-3; D ambiguous. TRBV5-3 is flagged as an ORF with uncertain function. The CDR3 is 12 residues long. The V and J ends lost 6 bases and 4 bases respectively, with 11 bases between them. The CDR3 is CARISTEYEQYF. In DNA form, the CDR3 reads TGTGCCAGAATCAGTACTGAATACGAGCAGTACTTC.

Comment on this clone: The sample holds other DNA sequences that translate to the same CDR3. The chain links TRBV9 to TRBJ2-1, with D tentatively TRBD1 (5 bases). Trimming took 0 bases from V and 1 from J, leaving 8 bases between them. Germline-derived CDR1 and CDR2 are SGDLS and YYNGEE. This CDR3 contains 15 residues. CDR3 in amino acids: CASSVGAGSYNEQFF. CDR3 sequence (DNA): TGTGCCAGCAGCGTAGGGGCAGGGTCCTACAATGAGCAGTTCTTC.

Comments on this clone: At one end the junction does not follow the germline gene, possibly because of a read error. The chain combines TRBV11-2 with TRBJ2-4; D possibly corresponds to TRBD1 (5 bases). This CDR3 region has 13 residues. Germline V gene data show CDR1 as SGHAT and CDR2 as FQNNGV. CDR3 sequence reads: CASSLQQGGHIHF. The CDR3 coding sequence is TGTGCCAGCAGCTTACAGCAGGGTGGGCATATTCACTTC. Filled out from reference TRBV11-2 and TRBJ2-4, the complete variable domain reads EAGVAQSPRYKIIEKRQSVAFWCNPISGHATLYWYQQILGQGPKLLIQFQNNGVVDDSQLPKDRFSAERLKGVDSTLKIQPAKLEDSAVYLCASSLQQGGHIHFGAGTRLSVL.

With regard to this clone: Other DNA sequences in this specimen translate into the identical CDR3. The chain recombines TRBV9 with TRBJ2-7; weak D call: TRBD2 (6 bases). The germline CDR1 and CDR2 sequences are SGDLS and YYNGEE. The CDR3 length is 15 residues. The V end was cut by 0 bases, the J end by 0 bases, with 10 bases between. This CDR3 is CASSVGAGRSYEQYF. CDR3 nucleotide sequence: TGTGCCAGCAGCGTAGGAGCGGGCCGCTCCTACGAGCAGTACTTC.

J is TRBJ2-7 and V is TRBV28; D is perhaps TRBD1 (6 bases). V lost 5 bases, J lost 2 bases, and 16 bases lay in between. Per germline, CDR1 MDHEN and CDR2 SYDVKM. The CDR3 totals 15 residues. The CDR3 loop reads CASSKPAGTTYEQYF. The DNA for the CDR3 is TGTGCCAGCAGTAAACCGGCCGGGACAACCTACGAGCAGTACTTC.

Notes on this clone: The same CDR3 is also encoded by other DNA sequences in this sample. The chain uses TRBV5-1 and TRBJ1-1; D gene uncertain. The CDR3 has 13 residues. V shed 2 bases and J shed 0 bases, with 5 bases lying between them. Germline lookup yields CDR1 SGHRS and CDR2 YFSETQ. The CDR3 loop is CASSLTVNTEAFF. The CDR3 coding sequence is TGCGCCAGCAGCTTAACAGTGAACACTGAAGCTTTCTTT.

In this sample, this clone turned up once. V gene TRBV10-3 combines with J gene TRBJ2-5; 10 bases are a match to TRBD2. After removal of 3 bases from V and 0 bases from J, the junction contained 10 bases not matched to a gene. This CDR3 region has 18 residues. In germline, CDR1 is ENHRY, CDR2 SYGVKD. The DNA for the CDR3 is TGTGCCATCAGTGACTTGGGCGGGACTAGCGAACACCAAGAGACCCAGTACTTC. Its translation: CAISDLGGTSEHQETQYF.

The V call is TRBV12-1, the J call TRBJ2-7. TRBV12-1 is given as a pseudogene. The CDR3 contains 11 residues. CDR3 nucleotides: TGTGCCAGCAGCAAAACCTACGAGCAGTACTTC. Amino acid sequence: CASSKTYEQYF.

V gene TRBV7-3 combines with J gene TRBJ2-1; a possible D gene is TRBD1 (6 bases). The CDR3 is 17 residues long. Germline loops: CDR1 SGHTA, CDR2 FQGTGA. V lost 6 bases, J lost 5 bases, and 23 bases lay in between. The CDR3 DNA reads as TGTGCCAGCAGTTCCCCCCAGGGACATCAGAATCACAATGAGCAGTTCTTC. Translation gives CASSSPQGHQNHNEQFF.

The genes are TRBV6-5 and TRBJ2-1; D unclear. The CDR3 is made up of 15 amino acids. The V and J ends lost 7 bases and 2 bases respectively, with 15 bases between them. The germline CDR1 and CDR2 sequences are MNHEY and SVGAGI. The CDR3 DNA reads TGTGCCAGCACCTCGAGGCGAGCTACCTACAATGAGCAGTTCTTC. Translated, it gives CASTSRRATYNEQFF.

This clone was observed a single time. The gene calls are TRBV5-4 and TRBJ2-2; D ambiguous. The V end was cut by 4 bases, the J end by 0 bases, with 13 bases between. This CDR3 is built from 16 residues. Germline V gene sequence: CDR1 SGHNT, CDR2 YYREEE (reference sequence). CDR3 sequence: CASSMAEFANTGELFF. The CDR3, as DNA: TGTGCCAGCAGCATGGCGGAGTTCGCGAACACCGGGGAGCTGTTTTTT.

The V and J genes are TRBV5-1 and TRBJ2-2; possibly TRBD1 or TRBD2 for D (5 bases each). V gave up 4 bases and J gave up 2 bases, with 12 bases separating them. Looked up from germline, CDR1 is SGHRS and CDR2 is YFSETQ. This CDR3 is built from 15 residues. CDR3 bases: TGCGCCAGCAGCCCGGGACCCCCCAACACCGGGGAGCTGTTTTTT. Its translation is CASSPGPPNTGELFF. The full variable domain, rest sourced from reference TRBV5-1 and TRBJ2-2, is KAGVTQTPRYLIKTRGQQVTLSCSPISGHRSVSWYQQTPGQGLQFLFEYFSETQRNKGNFPGRFSGRQFSNSRSEMNVSTLELGDSALYLCASSPGPPNTGELFFGEGSRLTVL.

J is TRBJ2-7 and V is TRBV7-6, with a weak D call TRBD2 (5 bases). The germline V gene has CDR1 SGHVS and CDR2 FNYEAQ. This CDR3 is built from 16 residues. V was cut by 2 bases and J by 2 bases, with 16 bases left in between. The CDR3: CASSLNLRERTYEQYF. CDR3 in DNA: TGTGCCAGCAGCTTAAATCTGAGGGAGAGGACCTACGAGCAGTACTTC.

V usage is TRBV10-1 and J usage is TRBJ1-2; possible D gene TRBD1, 5 bases. The CDR3 has 13 residues. The V gene lost 2 bases and the J gene lost 6 bases, with 10 bases spanning the gap. Germline assignment: CDR1 WNHNN and CDR2 SYGVQD (reference sequence). The CDR3 nucleotides read TGCGCCAGCAGTGAGAGGGGATATCATGGCTACACCTTC. Amino acids: CASSERGYHGYTF.

The rearrangement uses TRBV10-3 and TRBJ2-7; D is ambiguous. The CDR3 contains 13 residues. The V end was cut by 0 bases, the J end by 7 bases, with 10 bases between. Per the germline V gene, CDR1 is ENHRY and CDR2 is SYGVKD. CDR3 amino acids: CAISESSAGEQYF. The CDR3 region has the DNA TGTGCCATCAGTGAGTCGTCGGCAGGTGAGCAGTACTTC.

J is TRBJ2-2 and V is TRBV7-6, with D unclear. V lost 4 bases, J lost 9 bases, and 9 bases lay in between. The CDR3 runs to 12 residues. CDR1 is SGHVS and CDR2 is FNYEAQ in the germline V gene. The CDR3 loop is CASSSTPRELFF. The CDR3 DNA is TGTGCCAGCAGCTCAACACCGCGGGAGCTGTTTTTT. The entire variable domain, with the rest obtained from reference TRBV7-6 and TRBJ2-2, is as follows: GAGVSQSPRYKVTKRGQDVALRCDPISGHVSLYWYRQALGQGPEFLTYFNYEAQQDKSGLPNDRFSAERPEGSISTLTIQRTEQRDSAMYRCASSSTPRELFFGEGSRLTVL.

The genes are TRBV28 and TRBJ1-5; TRBD1 aligns across 10 bases. With V trimmed by 5 bases and J by 2 bases, 18 bases remained unmatched. Germline values: CDR1 MDHEN, CDR2 SYDVKM. The CDR3 is 20 residues long. CDR3 DNA: TGTGCCAGCAGTCAAAACCTCCCGGGACAGGGGCCTTTCGGCAATCAGCCCCAGCATTTT. The encoded protein is CASSQNLPGQGPFGNQPQHF.

The chain combines TRBV28 with TRBJ2-7; the match to TRBD2 covers 9 bases. The V gene end was trimmed by 5 bases and the J gene end by 0 bases; junction bases not matched to a gene: 2. The germline V gene encodes CDR1 MDHEN and CDR2 SYDVKM. This CDR3 is 14 amino acids long. CDR3 coding DNA: TGTGCCAGCAGTAGCGGGAGGCACTCCTACGAGCAGTACTTC. Encoded protein: CASSSGRHSYEQYF.

V usage is TRBV5-8 and J usage is TRBJ1-5; D possibly corresponds to TRBD1 (5 bases). The germline V and J ends were trimmed by 4 bases and 7 bases, with 12 bases remaining between them. The CDR3 is 13 amino acids. Germline CDR1 reads SGHTS; CDR2 reads YDEGEE. In DNA, the CDR3 is TGTGCCAGCAGCCTTAGAGGGGACCAGCCCCAGCATTTT. It encodes CASSLRGDQPQHF.

The V call is TRBV5-1, the J call TRBJ1-1; TRBD1 is a possible D gene (6 bases). V shed 0 bases and J shed 0 bases, with 12 bases lying between them. The CDR3 covers 16 residues. From germline, CDR1 is SGHRS and CDR2 YFSETQ. CDR3 nucleotide sequence: TGCGCCAGCAGCTTGGGGACTTGGGGGCTGAACACTGAAGCTTTCTTT. It specifies CASSLGTWGLNTEAFF.

The rearrangement uses TRBV5-6 and TRBJ2-7; maybe TRBD1 (5 bases). This CDR3 spans 18 amino acids. V was pared by 4 bases and J by 0 bases, with 23 bases between. Germline V gene sequence: CDR1 SGHDT, CDR2 YYEEEE. CDR3 in DNA: TGTGCCAGCAGCCTCATCCCCCCACCGACAGCGAACTCCTACGAGCAGTACTTC. As protein: CASSLIPPPTANSYEQYF.

The chain is built from TRBV10-3 and TRBJ1-1, with unresolved D. Looked up from germline, CDR1 is ENHRY and CDR2 is SYGVKD. The V gene lost 6 bases and the J gene lost 1 base, with 6 bases spanning the gap. The CDR3 contains 12 residues. The CDR3 nucleotides are TGTGCCATCAGGAACCAGAACACTGAAGCTTTCTTT. Its protein product is CAIRNQNTEAFF.

The V and J genes are TRBV5-1 and TRBJ2-3; TRBD2 matches 12 bases. The CDR3 runs 17 residues. Losses at the gene ends were 4 bases for V and 4 bases for J; bases not matched to a gene: 10. The germline V gene encodes CDR1 SGHRS and CDR2 YFSETQ. CDR3 region: CASSRLTSGSISDTQYF. Written as DNA, the CDR3 is TGCGCCAGCAGCCGGTTGACTAGCGGGAGTATTTCAGATACGCAGTATTTT.

This chain links TRBV5-1 with TRBJ2-1; 9 bases are shared with TRBD1. Germline trimming cut 5 bases from V and 4 bases from J; bases unmatched to any gene: 10. This CDR3 has 16 residues. The V gene's germline CDR1 is SGHRS and CDR2 YFSETQ. The CDR3 region is CASRPQGASSYNEQFF. In DNA form, the CDR3 reads TGCGCCAGCAGGCCACAGGGGGCTTCAAGTTACAATGAGCAGTTCTTC.

The rearrangement links TRBV5-1 to TRBJ2-6; D is unclear. Trimming took off 4 bases at V and 1 base at J, with 6 bases between the two ends. Germline V CDR1 and CDR2: SGHRS, YFSETQ. There are 14 residues in the CDR3. The CDR3 is CASSLQSGANVLTF. The CDR3 DNA is TGCGCCAGCAGCCTACAGTCTGGGGCCAACGTCCTGACTTTC.

V usage is TRBV19 and J usage is TRBJ1-5; TRBD1 might be the D (5 bases). This CDR3 contains 15 residues. Germline V lookup: CDR1 LNHDA, CDR2 SQIVND (reference sequence). Trimming shortened V by 5 bases and J by 2 bases, and 13 bases separated the two germline ends. CDR3: CASSLPGYGNQPQHF. The CDR3 DNA follows: TGTGCCAGTAGTCTTCCAGGGTATGGCAATCAGCCCCAGCATTTT.

The chain carries TRBV29-1 and TRBJ2-7; D tentatively reads TRBD1 or TRBD2 (5 bases each). Trimming removed 6 bases from V and 6 bases from J, with 12 bases in between. The CDR3 is 11 residues long. The germline CDR1 and CDR2 sequences are SQVTM and ANQGSEA. CDR3 DNA: TGCAGCGTCCCCGGGGCGCGCGAGCAGTACTTC. It translates to CSVPGAREQYF.

The chain has TRBV6-5 and TRBJ1-1; D perhaps matches TRBD1 (5 bases). The CDR3 extends over 15 amino acids. Deletions cut 6 bases from V and 4 bases from J, with 18 bases between. The germline gives CDR1 MNHEY, CDR2 SVGAGI. The CDR3 DNA reads as TGTGCCAGCAGGACCGGAATGGTGAGGGGCACTGAAGCTTTCTTT. Translation: CASRTGMVRGTEAFF.